Following are 2 T cell receptor beta chains from one sample sequenced in a study of T cell clusters in autoimmune cytopenias. About 37,500 genome equivalents of blood DNA were amplified for TRB. TRB was amplified by touch-down multiplex PCR, primer pools A and B combined. TCRdb re-called the multiplex PCR reads and shows each CDR3 protein once, DNA omitted. In all, the sample yields about 3,200 distinct CDR3 sequences. Source material: peripheral blood. The receptors were sampled from a human donor with an autoimmune cytopenia or autoimmune hepatitis (not recorded which).

The J gene is TRBJ2-2, the V gene TRBV6-1; the D call of TRBD1 rests on TCRdb alone, since no DNA is present to check it. CDR1 and CDR2 (germline): MNHNS, SASEGT. The CDR3 is made up of 16 amino acids. The CDR3: CASSAFGQGSAGELFF.

According to its frequency, this clonotype is medium-sized (0.01 to 0.1%). The chain couples TRBV6-2 or TRBV6-3 to TRBJ2-7. CDR1 is MNHEY and CDR2 is SVGEGT in the germline V gene. The CDR3 contains 13 residues. The CDR3 reads CASSRTDAYEQYF.